The rows below give T cell receptor beta chains drawn from one sample of a study of shared clonotypes between healthy human individuals. The data were produced by immunoSEQ multiplex PCR, yet TCRdb's version contains in-frame clones alone and is incomplete. The sample has millions of clones, roughly 95% seen once; the top ten hold 0.13%. The sequencing input was naive CD4+ T cells sorted from blood. The receptor set was obtained from a man between 18 and 35 years old in good health. Each CDR3 is given with its conserved first and last residue. A D gene is named only where the DNA matches it firmly. The listing skips clone size in some rows; elsewhere it reads once, few, many or a size class.

v_call	clone_size	j_call	d_call	cdr3_aa	cdr3_nt
TRBV6-5	NA	TRBJ2-5	NA	CASSGDREGTQYF	TGTGCCAGCAGCGGTGACAGGGAGGGGACCCAGTACTTC
TRBV6-5	once	TRBJ1-1	NA	CASSGWGRAEAFF	TGTGCCAGCAGTGGCTGGGGGCGGGCTGAAGCTTTCTTT
TRBV18	NA	TRBJ1-1	TRBD1	CASSVGQGSEAFF	TGTGCCAGCTCTGTGGGACAGGGCTCTGAAGCTTTCTTT
TRBV6-5	NA	TRBJ1-5	NA	CASSSGGPRDQPQHF	TGTGCCAGCAGTTCCGGGGGCCCAAGGGATCAGCCCCAGCATTTT
TRBV30	NA	TRBJ2-2	NA	CAWRLNTGELFF	TGTGCCTGGAGGCTTAACACCGGGGAGCTGTTTTTT
TRBV18	NA	TRBJ1-5	NA	CASSPQVPRVEPDQPQHF	TGTGCCAGCTCACCACAAGTCCCCCGAGTGGAGCCGGATCAGCCCCAGCATTTT
TRBV25-1	NA	TRBJ1-6	NA	CASSDWPWRTVGDSPLHF	TGTGCCAGCAGTGATTGGCCTTGGCGGACGGTGGGAGATTCACCCCTCCACTTT
TRBV5-1	NA	TRBJ2-3	NA	CASSSDRRGLGTDTQYF	TGCGCCAGCAGCTCTGACAGGAGGGGCCTCGGCACAGATACGCAGTATTTT
TRBV5-8	NA	TRBJ2-5	TRBD2	CASTREGPGQETQYF	TGTGCCTCTACCCGGGAGGGACCCGGGCAAGAGACCCAGTACTTC
TRBV5-4	NA	TRBJ1-2	NA	CASSVSGSYGYTF	TGTGCCAGCAGCGTTAGCGGCAGCTATGGCTACACCTTC
TRBV30	NA	TRBJ1-6	TRBD1	CAWSVRGDLSPLHF	TGTGCCTGGAGTGTCAGGGGGGATCTTTCACCCCTCCACTTT
TRBV2	once	TRBJ2-1	TRBD1	CASSTTGGYNEQFF	TGTGCCAGCAGTACGACAGGGGGCTACAATGAGCAGTTCTTC
TRBV28	NA	TRBJ2-7	NA	CASSLRAYEQYF	TGTGCCAGCAGTTTGAGGGCCTACGAGCAGTACTTC
TRBV11-2	NA	TRBJ2-3	NA	CASSFRGASGDTQYF	TGTGCCAGCAGCTTCCGGGGGGCGTCGGGAGATACGCAGTATTTT
TRBV7-8	NA	TRBJ2-5	NA	CASSQPFDGLGTQYF	TGTGCCAGCAGCCAACCATTCGACGGCCTTGGGACCCAGTACTTC
TRBV28	NA	TRBJ1-1	NA	CASSLTFGPGSFF	NA
TRBV25-1	NA	TRBJ1-2	TRBD1	CASSEFGKTGSYGYTF	TGTGCCAGCAGTGAATTCGGGAAGACAGGGTCTTATGGCTACACCTTC
TRBV10-3	NA	TRBJ1-1	NA	CAIRAGLDTEAFF	TGTGCCATCAGGGCCGGGTTGGACACTGAAGCTTTCTTT
TRBV6-6	NA	TRBJ2-5	NA	CASTVRGGQETQYF	TGTGCCAGCACGGTTCGGGGCGGCCAAGAGACCCAGTACTTC
TRBV5-1	NA	TRBJ1-2	NA	CASSLTGEGVYGYTF	TGCGCCAGCAGCTTAACCGGAGAAGGGGTCTATGGCTACACCTTC
TRBV30	NA	TRBJ2-3	NA	CAWSSGLNTDTQYF	TGTGCCTGGAGTAGCGGGCTGAACACAGATACGCAGTATTTT
TRBV2	NA	TRBJ2-5	NA	CASSPRGGNQETQYF	TGTGCCAGCAGTCCTCGAGGGGGTAACCAAGAGACCCAGTACTTC
TRBV28	NA	TRBJ2-3	NA	CASSRVIPSTDTQYF	TGTGCCAGCAGCCGAGTCATCCCTAGCACAGATACGCAGTATTTT
TRBV19	NA	TRBJ2-2	TRBD2	CASNGLAGTSLTGELFF	TGTGCCAGTAACGGACTAGCGGGAACTTCGCTCACCGGGGAGCTGTTTTTT
TRBV7-2	NA	TRBJ1-5	TRBD1	CASSSQQGSNQPQHF	TGTGCCAGCAGCTCACAACAGGGGAGCAATCAGCCCCAGCATTTT
TRBV4-1	NA	TRBJ1-2	NA	CASSQVLGGGDYGYTF	TGCGCCAGCAGCCAAGTGCTTGGGGGAGGCGACTATGGCTACACCTTC
TRBV28	NA	TRBJ1-1	NA	CASSLTGGAFF	TGTGCCAGCAGCCTGACAGGTGGGGCTTTCTTT
TRBV7-8	NA	TRBJ2-1	NA	CASSLGLGRIDYNEQFF	TGTGCCAGCAGCTTAGGACTAGGCAGGATAGACTACAATGAGCAGTTCTTC
TRBV6-6	NA	TRBJ1-5	NA	CASRYRANSNQPQHF	TGTGCCAGCAGGTACAGGGCTAATAGCAATCAGCCCCAGCATTTT
TRBV30	once	TRBJ2-5	NA	CAWSVQVETQYF	TGTGCCTGGAGTGTACAGGTAGAGACCCAGTACTTC
TRBV19	NA	TRBJ2-7	TRBD1	CASMPSTGLSYEQYF	TGTGCCAGCATGCCTTCGACAGGGCTTTCCTACGAGCAGTACTTC